The 11 T cell receptor beta chains below all came from one sample that was sequenced in a study of a mutant IDH1 vaccine in newly diagnosed glioma. Some clones are missing from TCRdb's copy, which holds only in-frame ones; the method was immunoSEQ multiplex PCR. The table lists about 34,000 clones, around 90% of them singletons. The antigens these receptors bind are not known. Time point given: week 47, end of study. Doses consisted of 300 ug of mutant IDH1 20-mer peptide each, paired with topical imiquimod. The sequencing used PBMCs, collected from a glioma patient whose treatment included an IDH1 peptide vaccine. The receptors stem from a woman in her thirties or forties with glioma.

This clone was recorded only once. The V gene is TRBV4-1, the J gene TRBJ2-7, with 10 bases matching TRBD2. The CDR3 is made up of 18 amino acids. Germline CDR1 is MGHRA and CDR2 is YSYEKL. Trimming removed 1 base from V and 2 bases from J; junction bases left unmatched: 11. The CDR3 loop reads CASSQVASGSPTTYEQYF. The CDR3 nucleotides read TGCGCCAGCAGCCAAGTAGCTAGCGGGAGCCCGACCACCTACGAGCAGTACTTC.

The rearrangement links TRBV21-1 to TRBJ2-2. TRBV21-1 is shown as a pseudogene. The CDR3 sequence is 11 residues long. As DNA, the CDR3 is TGTGCCAGCAAAGTTCCCGGGGAGCTGTTTTTT. Translation gives CASKVPGELFF.

The gene calls are TRBV29-1 and TRBJ1-2; D perhaps matches TRBD1 (6 bases). The CDR3 has 13 residues. V gave up 3 bases and J gave up 2 bases, with 10 bases separating them. Germline lookup yields CDR1 SQVTM and CDR2 ANQGSEA. CDR3 protein: CSVDGDTNYGYTF. As DNA, the CDR3 is TGCAGCGTTGATGGGGACACCAACTATGGCTACACCTTC.

The gene calls are TRBV2 and TRBJ2-3, with 9 bases lining up with TRBD1. V trimming: 10 bases; J trimming: 0 bases; junction bases outside the gene matches: 11. Germline lookup yields CDR1 SNHLY and CDR2 FYNNEI. The CDR3 contains 16 residues. In nucleotides, the CDR3 is TGTGCCACCGATATATTGGACAGGGGTAGCACAGATACGCAGTATTTT. This encodes CATDILDRGSTDTQYF.

The rearrangement uses TRBV5-6 and TRBJ1-1; 7 bases fit TRBD1. The CDR3 consists of 13 residues. Looked up from germline, CDR1 is SGHDT and CDR2 is YYEEEE. V gave up 8 bases and J gave up 7 bases; unmatched junction bases: 11. CDR3 in DNA: TGTGCCAGGACGCTTAGGACAGGTCTTGAAGCTTTCTTT. It is translated as CARTLRTGLEAFF.

The CDR3 DNA reads TGCAGCGTCCGTCTAAGGGCGACTAGCGGGATGGATACGCAGTATTTT. This translates into CSVRLRATSGMDTQYF. The chain is built from TRBV29-1 and TRBJ2-3; 11 positions match TRBD2. This CDR3 contains 16 residues. Looked up from germline, CDR1 is SQVTM and CDR2 is ANQGSEA. The V and J ends lost 6 bases and 6 bases, in that order; junction bases with no gene match: 14.

The J gene is TRBJ2-2, the V gene TRBV6-6, with unresolved D. The CDR3 covers 14 residues. CDR1 and CDR2 from the germline V gene are MNHNY and SVGAGI (reference sequence). V lost 8 bases to trimming and J lost 4 bases, with 14 bases between them. The CDR3 region is CASVGRITTGELFF. For the CDR3, the DNA is TGTGCCAGCGTCGGACGGATTACCACCGGGGAGCTGTTTTTT.

The rearrangement links TRBV4-2 to TRBJ2-3; D remains ambiguous. There are 14 residues in the CDR3. Germline CDR1 and CDR2: LGHNA and YNFKEQ. V lost 4 bases and J 6 bases, leaving 14 bases between the germline ends. The CDR3: CASSPPSPWDTQYF. The CDR3 DNA follows: TGTGCCAGCAGCCCACCGAGCCCTTGGGATACGCAGTATTTT.

The chain employs TRBV5-1 and TRBJ1-2; 8 nucleotides agree with TRBD1. V trimming: 3 bases; J trimming: 3 bases; junction bases outside the gene matches: 7. The length of the CDR3 is 15 residues. Germline CDR1 SGHRS, CDR2 YFSETQ. The CDR3 nucleotides are TGCGCCAGCAGCTCAGGACAGGGTAGTTACTATGGCTACACCTTC. Amino acid sequence: CASSSGQGSYYGYTF.

This sequence joins TRBV6-6 and TRBJ1-5; a possible D gene is TRBD1 (5 bases). Trimming took off 6 bases at V and 5 bases at J, with 14 bases between the two ends. The V gene's germline CDR1 is MNHNY and CDR2 SVGAGI (reference sequence). This CDR3 comprises 14 residues. This chain's CDR3 is CASSPPGVDQPQHF. CDR3 DNA: TGTGCCAGCAGCCCCCCGGGGGTCGATCAGCCCCAGCATTTT.

The gene calls are TRBV2 and TRBJ1-5; D is undetermined. Per the germline V gene, CDR1 is SNHLY and CDR2 is FYNNEI. Trimming shortened V by 7 bases and J by 5 bases, and 9 bases separated the two germline ends. The CDR3 has 12 residues. CDR3 DNA: TGTGCCAGCAAGGGAGGGCATCAGCCCCAGCATTTT. This encodes CASKGGHQPQHF.